This T cell receptor (beta chain) was observed in a study of blood T cell repertoires in COVID-19. The assay was immunoSEQ multiplex PCR, and TCRdb's table has in-frame clones only and misses some. Here the sample spans over 150,000 clones, roughly 72% being singletons. The V end lost 4 bases, the J end lost 0 bases, and 9 bases lay between the germline ends. From germline, CDR1 is MNHEY and CDR2 SVGAGI. This CDR3 spans 14 amino acids. The sequenced sample consisted of peripheral blood. The chain is built from TRBV6-5 and TRBJ1-1; D might be TRBD1 (5 bases). The TCR comes from a woman older than 75 with acute or convalescent COVID-19. CDR3 in amino acids: CASSWAGMNTEAFF. CDR3 in DNA: TGTGCCAGCAGTTGGGCAGGGATGAACACTGAAGCTTTCTTT.